This T cell receptor (beta chain) was recorded in a study of blood T cells in healthy people across ages. Study-level findings and limits: As age increased, TCR beta diversity per million T cells fell in a roughly linear fashion.

A note on this clonotype: What it binds is unknown. A read error may explain this, as a much larger clone is one base away.

Trimming removed 5 bases at V and 1 base at J, with 12 bases between. Germline CDR1 and CDR2: SGHRS and YFSETQ. The CDR3 length is 14 residues. Sample-barcoded 5' priming and a J-beta primer mix drove a second PCR of roughly 7 to 11 cycles. TCRdb reprocessed the 5' RACE reads with MiXCR, giving one entry per CDR3 protein. This sample yields roughly 900,000 distinct CDR3 sequences, of which 29% are seen a single time; 15% to 20% belongs to the top ten. This sequence originates from a woman of 80 years or more in good health. The sample taken for sequencing was blood. This sequence joins TRBV5-1 and TRBJ2-5; weak D call: TRBD1 (5 bases). In nucleotides, the CDR3 is TGCGCCAGCAGTTTCAGCAGGGCCCAAGAGACCCAGTACTTC. It yields the protein CASSFSRAQETQYF.